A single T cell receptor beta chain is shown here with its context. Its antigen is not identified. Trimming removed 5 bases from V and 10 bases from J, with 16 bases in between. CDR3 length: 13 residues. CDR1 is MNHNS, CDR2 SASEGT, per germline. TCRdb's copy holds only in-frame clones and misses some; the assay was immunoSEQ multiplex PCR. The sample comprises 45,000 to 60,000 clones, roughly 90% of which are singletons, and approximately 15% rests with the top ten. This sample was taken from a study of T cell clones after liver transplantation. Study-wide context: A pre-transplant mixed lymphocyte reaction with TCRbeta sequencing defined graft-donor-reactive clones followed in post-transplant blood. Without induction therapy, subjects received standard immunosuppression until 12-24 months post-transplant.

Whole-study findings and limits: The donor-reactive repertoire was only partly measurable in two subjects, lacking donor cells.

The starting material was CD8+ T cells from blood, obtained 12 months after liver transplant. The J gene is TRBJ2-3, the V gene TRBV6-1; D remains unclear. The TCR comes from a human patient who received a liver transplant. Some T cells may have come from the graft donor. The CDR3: CASSPSPRLAQYF. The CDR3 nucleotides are TGTGCCAGCAGTCCGAGCCCCCGATTAGCGCAGTATTTT.